A single sample is the source of the 14 T cell receptor beta chains below, sequenced in a study of shared T cell receptors in the human thymus. Sequencing used immunoSEQ multiplex PCR; TCRdb keeps in-frame clones, though not all of them. The sample has hundreds of thousands of clones, approximately 88% seen once; the top ten hold about 0.01%. These records were also assigned to another study, of human thymus T cells.

What was sequenced was thymocytes. All receptors come from a boy under three years old with a congenital heart defect.

The gene calls are TRBV4-1 and TRBJ2-3; 13 bases line up with TRBD2. Germline CDR1 reads MGHRA; CDR2 reads YSYEKL. The junction had 5 bases not matched to a gene; V was cut back by 2 bases and J by 3 bases. The CDR3 contains 17 residues. Here the CDR3 reads CASSQQTSGRRTDTQYF. Written as DNA, the CDR3 is TGCGCCAGCAGCCAACAGACTAGCGGGAGGCGGACAGATACGCAGTATTTT.

This chain links TRBV4-3 with TRBJ2-5, with D unclear. The DNA end lines up better with TRBJ2-7; the J call may be wrong. The V gene's germline CDR1 is LGHNA and CDR2 YSLEER. This CDR3 region has 15 residues. This CDR3 is CASSQDRAISYEQYF. CDR3 DNA sequence: TGCGCCAGCAGCCAAGATCGTGCAATTTCCTACGAGCAGTACTTC.

This clone was detected only once. The chain recombines TRBV5-4 with TRBJ2-7; TRBD2 is a possible D gene (6 bases). Germline V gives CDR1 SGHNT, CDR2 YYREEE (reference sequence). V was shortened by 6 bases and J by 6 bases, with 28 bases between the two germline ends. This CDR3 comprises 17 residues. The CDR3 here is CASTHLTAAEGRGEQYF. The CDR3 DNA reads as TGTGCCAGCACCCATCTGACAGCCGCGGAGGGGCGGGGCGAGCAGTACTTC.

The chain combines TRBV4-3 with TRBJ2-3; perhaps TRBD2 as D (5 bases). V lost 4 bases and J 6 bases, leaving 26 bases between the germline ends. The CDR3 spans 18 residues. Germline V CDR1 and CDR2: LGHNA, YSLEER. The CDR3 protein is CASSRKITPGLERDTQYF. CDR3 nucleotide sequence: TGCGCCAGCAGCCGGAAAATTACCCCGGGGTTGGAGCGGGATACGCAGTATTTT.

The chain couples TRBV18 to TRBJ2-1; TRBD2 might be the D (7 bases). CDR3 length: 16 residues. Trimming pared 6 bases from V and 0 bases from J, leaving 15 bases between. Germline lookup yields CDR1 KGHSH and CDR2 LQKENI. CDR3 nucleotides: TGTGCCAGCTCGAGGGGGAGGGGAGACTCCTACAATGAGCAGTTCTTC. Its protein is CASSRGRGDSYNEQFF.

Note on this clone: One junction end disagrees with the germline gene, perhaps due to a read error. V gene TRBV29-1 combines with J gene TRBJ2-7; possible D gene TRBD1, 5 bases. The germline gives CDR1 SQVTM, CDR2 ANQGSEA. This CDR3 is 14 amino acids long. CDR3 DNA: TGCAGCGGCGGTGGGGCGTTTCCCTCCTACGAGCAGCACTTC. It is translated as CSGGGAFPSYEQHF.

V is TRBV7-2 and J is TRBJ2-4; TRBD2 matches 7 bases. V trimming: 2 bases; J trimming: 0 bases; junction bases outside the gene matches: 4. Germline CDR1 SGHTA, CDR2 FQGNSA. This CDR3 spans 16 amino acids. The CDR3 sequence is CASSLTGEGAKNIQYF. CDR3 bases: TGTGCCAGCAGCTTAACGGGGGAGGGAGCCAAAAACATTCAGTACTTC.

This chain uses TRBV10-3 with TRBJ1-2; D call uncertain. Germline loops: CDR1 ENHRY, CDR2 SYGVKD. The CDR3 is made up of 12 amino acids. The V end was cut by 6 bases, the J end by 8 bases, with 13 bases between. CDR3 sequence reads: CAISRGSNGYTF. The CDR3 DNA reads as TGTGCCATCAGCAGAGGGAGTAACGGCTACACCTTC.

CDR3 DNA: TGTGCCAGCAGCCCTGGGACTCCTAGCACAGATACGCAGTATTTT. Translated, it gives CASSPGTPSTDTQYF. The chain recombines TRBV11-2 with TRBJ2-3; D is possibly TRBD2 (6 bases). The CDR3 runs 15 residues. Germline values: CDR1 SGHAT, CDR2 FQNNGV. The V and J ends lost 5 bases and 0 bases respectively, with 12 bases between them.

This chain joins TRBV28 and TRBJ2-5, with TRBD2 as a possible D gene (6 bases). This CDR3 comprises 17 residues. The V end was cut by 6 bases, the J end by 2 bases, with 22 bases between. Germline V gives CDR1 MDHEN, CDR2 SYDVKM. Here the CDR3 reads CASSLGVTRRGQETQYF. DNA of the CDR3: TGTGCCAGCAGCCTAGGGGTGACCCGCCGGGGGCAAGAGACCCAGTACTTC.

V is TRBV11-2 and J is TRBJ2-7; 7 nucleotides agree with TRBD1. Germline V gene sequence: CDR1 SGHAT, CDR2 FQNNGV. The CDR3 has 14 residues. V trimming: 5 bases; J trimming: 2 bases; junction bases outside the gene matches: 6. The CDR3 bases are TGTGCCAGCAGCAACCGGGACAGTACCTACGAGCAGTACTTC. It is translated as CASSNRDSTYEQYF.

This chain joins TRBV19 and TRBJ2-7; the match to TRBD2 covers 11 bases. After removal of 6 bases from V and 2 bases from J, the junction contained 9 bases not matched to a gene. Germline V lookup: CDR1 LNHDA, CDR2 SQIVND (reference sequence). The CDR3 sequence is 16 residues long. CDR3 nucleotides: TGTGCCAGTAGCCCGTGGGGGACTAGCGGAACCTACGAGCAGTACTTC. Translating gives CASSPWGTSGTYEQYF.

The chain carries TRBV12-5 and TRBJ2-1, with 10 positions matching TRBD2. V gave up 8 bases and J gave up 9 bases; unmatched junction bases: 13. The CDR3 has 15 residues. CDR1 and CDR2 (germline): LGHNT, FRNRAP. DNA of the CDR3: TGTGCTAGTTCCCTGGGGCTAGCGGGAGTTGGTGAGCAGTTCTTC. Translation: CASSLGLAGVGEQFF.

This clone occurred once. The genes are TRBV5-1 and TRBJ2-7, with TRBD2 matching 10 bases. V shed 0 bases, J shed 4 bases, and the junction held 10 bases outside the gene matches. Germline CDR1 and CDR2: SGHRS and YFSETQ. This CDR3 has 17 residues. The CDR3 sequence: CASSLGTSGASGYEQYF. The DNA for the CDR3 is TGCGCCAGCAGCTTGGGGACTAGCGGCGCTTCAGGTTACGAGCAGTACTTC.